These 24 T cell receptor beta chains came from one sample sequenced in a study of radiation and T cells in renal cell carcinoma. Time point reported: blood 4 weeks post-SBRT, at nephrectomy. Treatment noted: 15 Gy SBRT to primary tumor, nephrectomy 4 weeks later. Some clones are missing from TCRdb's copy, which holds only in-frame ones; the method was immunoSEQ multiplex PCR. This sample yields just under 150,000 clones, of which approximately 86% are seen a single time; around 17% belongs to the top ten. The sequenced sample was blood, obtained from a patient whose treatment included radiotherapy and nephrectomy. The receptors were sampled from a woman aged 45 to 65 with renal cell carcinoma.

The chain employs TRBV5-6 and TRBJ2-1, with 8 bases fitting TRBD2. This CDR3 has 14 amino acids. V lost 3 bases, J lost 7 bases, and 6 bases stayed unmatched. CDR1 and CDR2 from the germline V gene are SGHDT and YYEEEE. In DNA, the CDR3 is TGTGCCAGCAGCTACCCGGGAGGGACGAATGAGCAGTTCTTC. It yields the protein CASSYPGGTNEQFF.

The chain links TRBV27 to TRBJ1-5; maybe TRBD1 (6 bases). The germline gives CDR1 MNHEY, CDR2 SMNVEV (reference sequence). Trimming pared 3 bases from V and 0 bases from J, leaving 6 bases between. This CDR3 comprises 14 residues. CDR3 loop: CASSLGASNQPQHF. CDR3 coding DNA: TGTGCCAGCAGTTTGGGGGCTAGCAATCAGCCCCAGCATTTT.

This chain joins TRBV6-4 and TRBJ1-6; D gene unclear. V was clipped by 2 bases and J by 7 bases, with 9 bases between them. CDR1 MRHNA and CDR2 SNTAGT come from the germline V gene. The CDR3 consists of 14 residues. CDR3: CASSDRVNNSPLHF. The DNA for the CDR3 is TGTGCCAGCAGTGACAGAGTCAACAATTCACCCCTCCACTTT.

CDR3 residues: CASSLVVETSNTQYF. The CDR3, as DNA: TGCGCCAGCAGCTTGGTGGTAGAGACGTCGAATACGCAGTATTTT. The chain has TRBV5-1 and TRBJ2-3; D is undetermined. The CDR3 length is 15 residues. The V gene lost 0 bases and the J gene lost 7 bases, with 15 bases spanning the gap. Germline CDR1 and CDR2: SGHRS and YFSETQ.

The chain is built from TRBV13 and TRBJ1-3, with D perhaps TRBD1 (5 bases). V was trimmed by 1 base and J by 0 bases, leaving 7 bases between them. This CDR3 has 15 residues. Germline CDR1 is PRHDT and CDR2 is FYEKMQ (reference sequence). CDR3 region: CASSLVGGSGNTIYF. The CDR3 region has the DNA TGTGCCAGCAGCTTAGTGGGGGGCTCTGGAAACACCATATATTTT.

The CDR3 bases are TGTGCCAGCAGGCTTAATGAAAAACTGTTTTTT. Encoded protein: CASRLNEKLFF. The rearrangement links TRBV7-9 to TRBJ1-4; no definite D call. V was shortened by 6 bases and J by 4 bases, with 3 bases between the two germline ends. The CDR3 has 11 amino acids. The germline gives CDR1 SEHNR, CDR2 FQNEAQ (reference sequence).

The J gene is TRBJ2-1, the V gene TRBV9; D tentatively reads TRBD1 or TRBD2 (6 bases each). The CDR3 covers 15 residues. CDR1 and CDR2 (germline): SGDLS, YYNGEE. V dropped 2 bases and J dropped 3 bases, with 12 bases sitting between them. This chain's CDR3 is CASSVEGDLYNEQFF. DNA for the CDR3: TGTGCCAGCAGCGTGGAGGGGGATCTCTACAATGAGCAGTTCTTC. The whole variable domain, filled in from reference TRBV9 and TRBJ2-1, reads DSGVTQTPKHLITATGQRVTLRCSPRSGDLSVYWYQQSLDQGLQFLIQYYNGEERAKGNILERFSAQQFPDLHSELNLSSLELGDSALYFCASSVEGDLYNEQFFGPGTRLTVL.

The CDR3 DNA follows: TGTGCCAGTAGATTGAGGGGTCGGTACACTGAAGCTTTCTTT. Translation: CASRLRGRYTEAFF. The V gene is TRBV19, the J gene TRBJ1-1; tentative D call: TRBD1 (5 bases). The CDR3 is 14 residues long. Germline loops: CDR1 LNHDA, CDR2 SQIVND (reference sequence). V lost 6 bases and J 3 bases, leaving 14 bases between the germline ends.

The chain has TRBV4-3 and TRBJ2-2; no clear D gene. Germline loops: CDR1 LGHNA, CDR2 YSLEER. Trimming left V 0 bases short and J 2 bases short, with 10 bases between. The CDR3 contains 16 residues. CDR3 loop: CASSQDRVANTGELFF. The CDR3 DNA is TGCGCCAGCAGCCAAGATAGGGTGGCAAACACCGGGGAGCTGTTTTTT.

The CDR3 DNA reads as TGCGCCAGCAGTGAGTCGTCGGGCTCGGGGGAGACCCAGTACTTC. This codes for CASSESSGSGETQYF. The genes are TRBV10-1 and TRBJ2-5; weak D call: TRBD2 (5 bases). Trimming removed 0 bases from V and 5 bases from J, with 13 bases in between. The CDR3 sequence is 15 residues long. From germline, CDR1 is WNHNN and CDR2 SYGVQD (reference sequence).

The genes are TRBV4-3 and TRBJ2-7, with 8 bases identical to TRBD2. The CDR3 loop spans 14 amino acids. V was clipped by 4 bases and J by 6 bases; unmatched bases: 8. Germline values: CDR1 LGHNA, CDR2 YSLEER. CDR3 sequence: CASSPGLAGPEQYF. In DNA, the CDR3 is TGCGCCAGCAGCCCGGGTCTAGCGGGCCCCGAGCAGTACTTC.

The chain employs TRBV9 and TRBJ2-5, with D possibly TRBD1 on 6 matching bases. The DNA end lines up better with TRBJ2-7; the J call may be wrong. The CDR3 is 16 residues long. The germline CDR1 and CDR2 sequences are SGDLS and YYNGEE. CDR3 sequence reads: CASSVYPTGTPSEQYF. DNA for the CDR3: TGTGCCAGCAGCGTATATCCCACAGGGACCCCCTCCGAGCAGTACTTC.

V usage is TRBV7-6 and J usage is TRBJ2-7; the D is unclear. CDR1 is SGHVS, CDR2 FNYEAQ, per germline. The CDR3 is 15 residues long. V lost 2 bases, J lost 2 bases, and 13 bases lay in between. In nucleotides, the CDR3 is TGTGCCAGCAGCTTAAGCCGGCAGGCCGCCTACGAGCAGTACTTC. Its translation is CASSLSRQAAYEQYF.

About this clone itself: Sequence at one end of the junction differs from germline and may be a read error. The gene calls are TRBV5-8 and TRBJ2-5, with D possibly TRBD2 on 7 matching bases. CDR3 length equals 14 residues. Germline-derived CDR1 and CDR2 are SGHTS and YDEGEE. CDR3 nucleotide sequence: TGTGCCAGCAGTTTGGCGGGGGCCCGGGAGACCCAGTACTTC. Protein product: CASSLAGARETQYF.

This clone was observed a single time. This chain connects TRBV9 to TRBJ2-1; no clear D gene. Trimming removed 1 base at V and 5 bases at J, with 4 bases between. Germline V CDR1 and CDR2: SGDLS, YYNGEE. This CDR3 region has 12 residues. The CDR3 DNA is TGTGCCAGCAGCGTACGGAACAATGAGCAGTTCTTC. This sequence encodes CASSVRNNEQFF.

This clone showed up just once. This chain uses TRBV2 with TRBJ2-7, with 8 positions matching TRBD2. The CDR3 extends over 14 amino acids. The trim removed 8 bases at V and 6 bases at J, leaving 12 bases unmatched. The germline CDR1 and CDR2 sequences are SNHLY and FYNNEI. CDR3 protein: CASCARGGFGEQYF. The CDR3 nucleotides read TGTGCCAGCTGTGCTCGGGGGGGATTCGGCGAGCAGTACTTC.

In this sample, this clone turned up once. The chain couples TRBV28 to TRBJ2-6; maybe TRBD2 (5 bases). The CDR3 has 15 residues. Per germline, CDR1 MDHEN and CDR2 SYDVKM. V lost 2 bases, J lost 2 bases, and 7 bases lay in between. In DNA form, the CDR3 reads TGTGCCAGCAGTTTAGGAGGAGCTGGGGCCAACGTCCTGACTTTC. Translated, it gives CASSLGGAGANVLTF.

This chain connects TRBV10-1 to TRBJ1-4; possible D gene TRBD1, 5 bases. The germline V gene has CDR1 WNHNN and CDR2 SYGVQD (reference sequence). V dropped 0 bases and J dropped 7 bases, with 6 bases sitting between them. The CDR3 extends over 13 amino acids. CDR3 region: CASSESGGEKLFF. DNA of the CDR3: TGCGCCAGCAGTGAGTCGGGGGGTGAAAAACTGTTTTTT.

This chain connects TRBV19 to TRBJ2-3; D uncertain. The length of the CDR3 is 11 residues. Per the germline V gene, CDR1 is LNHDA and CDR2 is SQIVND (reference sequence). V was shortened by 4 bases and J by 2 bases, with 1 base between the two germline ends. The DNA of the CDR3 is TGTGCCAGTAGTAACACAGATACGCAGTATTTT. Its translation is CASSNTDTQYF.

V is TRBV2 and J is TRBJ1-6; D unresolved. CDR3 length: 15 residues. The V and J ends lost 6 bases and 8 bases respectively, with 17 bases between them. The germline V gene has CDR1 SNHLY and CDR2 FYNNEI. The CDR3 loop reads CASSPIVGRDSPLHF. CDR3 DNA sequence: TGTGCCAGCAGCCCCATAGTGGGCCGGGATTCACCCCTCCACTTT.

A note on this clone: This specimen includes other DNA sequences encoding the same CDR3. This chain joins TRBV5-1 and TRBJ2-7; no clear D gene. The V gene's germline CDR1 is SGHRS and CDR2 YFSETQ. The CDR3 covers 12 residues. V was clipped by 4 bases and J by 2 bases, with 7 bases between them. This chain's CDR3 is CASSPDTYEQYF. CDR3 DNA: TGCGCCAGCAGCCCCGACACCTACGAGCAGTACTTC.

V usage is TRBV6-6 and J usage is TRBJ1-1; D gene uncertain. The CDR3 has 13 amino acids. V gave up 8 bases and J gave up 7 bases, with 17 bases separating them. Germline CDR1 reads MNHNY; CDR2 reads SVGAGI (reference sequence). The CDR3: CASSSNSAFEAFF. The DNA for the CDR3 is TGTGCCAGCTCCTCGAATAGCGCTTTTGAAGCTTTCTTT.

V gene TRBV6-6 combines with J gene TRBJ1-1; D possibly corresponds to TRBD1 (5 bases). The length of the CDR3 is 13 residues. With 6 bases removed from V and 2 bases from J, the gap between germline ends came to 10 bases. Germline V gene sequence: CDR1 MNHNY, CDR2 SVGAGI (reference sequence). Here the CDR3 DNA reads TGTGCCAGCAGCCCGACAGTAAACACTGAAGCTTTCTTT. Translation: CASSPTVNTEAFF.

This rearrangement joins TRBV27 to TRBJ2-3, with D unclear. The CDR3 loop spans 14 amino acids. In germline, CDR1 is MNHEY, CDR2 SMNVEV (reference sequence). The V gene lost 3 bases and the J gene lost 5 bases, with 12 bases spanning the gap. The CDR3 region is CASSFSRRGDTQYF. For the CDR3, the DNA is TGTGCCAGCAGTTTCTCTCGTCGTGGAGATACGCAGTATTTT.